A single sample gave rise to the 5 T cell receptor beta chains below, sequenced in a study of memory CD4+ T cells and cytomegalovirus serostatus. Profiled with immunoSEQ multiplex PCR; TCRdb holds only in-frame clones, not every one. The table records about 42,000 clones, 60% to 85% of them present only once. Single viable CD3+CD4+CD8-CD45RO+ cells were sorted as the memory CD4+ T cells. The sequenced material came from memory CD4+ T cells from blood. These receptors were collected from an adult in good health and CMV-seronegative.

The rearrangement joins TRBV11-1 to TRBJ1-1; weak D call: TRBD1 (5 bases). V was trimmed by 5 bases and J by 5 bases, leaving 15 bases between them. CDR3 size: 14 residues. In germline, CDR1 is SGHAT, CDR2 FQDESV (reference sequence). The CDR3 region has the DNA TGTGCCAGCAGCCCGGGGGGGACGAGGACTGAAGCTTTCTTT. Translating it yields CASSPGGTRTEAFF.

The V call is TRBV6-1, the J call TRBJ2-3; 9 bases match TRBD1. CDR3 length: 17 residues. V shed 4 bases, J shed 2 bases, and the junction held 10 bases outside the gene matches. CDR1 is MNHNS, CDR2 SASEGT, per germline. This chain's CDR3 is CASSGAGTGWATDTQYF. The CDR3 nucleotides read TGTGCCAGCAGTGGGGCTGGGACAGGGTGGGCCACAGATACGCAGTATTTT.

This clone has just one count. This chain links TRBV28 with TRBJ2-1, with D possibly TRBD2 on 7 matching bases. The CDR3 has 12 amino acids. Germline V gives CDR1 MDHEN, CDR2 SYDVKM. V was cut by 6 bases and J by 7 bases, with 10 bases left in between. In nucleotides, the CDR3 is TGTGCCAGCAGGGGAGGGGGGAATGAGCAGTTCTTC. Amino acids: CASRGGGNEQFF.

The chain carries TRBV7-2 and TRBJ2-7, with a possible D match to TRBD2 (7 bases). The CDR3 has 15 amino acids. Germline lookup yields CDR1 SGHTA and CDR2 FQGNSA. V dropped 5 bases and J dropped 2 bases, with 16 bases sitting between them. This CDR3 is CASSTRGALPYEQYF. The DNA of the CDR3 is TGTGCCAGCAGCACCCGGGGGGCCTTGCCCTACGAGCAGTACTTC.

This clone was seen once. The rearrangement joins TRBV9 to TRBJ2-3; tentatively, D is TRBD2 (6 bases). With 1 base removed from V and 1 base from J, the gap between germline ends came to 10 bases. The CDR3 has 15 residues. The V gene's germline CDR1 is SGDLS and CDR2 YYNGEE. For the CDR3, the DNA is TGTGCCAGCAGCGTACGGACGGGGGGCACAGATACGCAGTATTTT. This translates into CASSVRTGGTDTQYF.